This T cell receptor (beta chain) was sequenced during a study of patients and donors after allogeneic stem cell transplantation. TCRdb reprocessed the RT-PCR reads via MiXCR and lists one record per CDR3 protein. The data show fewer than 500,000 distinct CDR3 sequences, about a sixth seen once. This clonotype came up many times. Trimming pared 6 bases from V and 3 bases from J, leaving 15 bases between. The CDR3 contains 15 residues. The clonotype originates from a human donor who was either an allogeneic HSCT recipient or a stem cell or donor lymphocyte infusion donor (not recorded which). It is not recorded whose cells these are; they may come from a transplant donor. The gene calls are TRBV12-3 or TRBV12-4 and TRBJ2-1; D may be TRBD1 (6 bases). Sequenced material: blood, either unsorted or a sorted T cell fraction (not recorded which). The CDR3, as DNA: TGTGCCAGCAGGCCAACAGGGAACCGCTACAATGAGCAGTTCTTC. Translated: CASRPTGNRYNEQFF.